This TCR beta chain comes out of a study of identical twins. Template switching created a universal primer site, and the cDNA included unique molecular identifiers. TCRdb reprocessed the 5' RACE reads with MiXCR, giving one entry per CDR3 protein. The sample lists 200,000 to 300,000 distinct CDR3 sequences; around 6.6% were seen once. Every sampled donor was Caucasian and healthy. The CDR3 loop spans 15 amino acids. The germline V gene encodes CDR1 MDHEN and CDR2 SYDVKM. J was trimmed by 3 bases and V by 5 bases; bases with no gene match: 8. Only a few counts were recorded for this clonotype. This sample also belongs to another study, concerning yellow fever vaccine responses in identical twins. Per that study: Reportedly, twins' vaccine T cell responses looked partly convergent and partly personalized.

The V call is TRBV28, the J call TRBJ2-7; TRBD1 matches at 9 bases. This TCR was sampled from a woman aged 18-35 years in good health. The sample consisted of memory (CD45RO+) T cells sorted from blood. CDR3 sequence reads: CASSDPGQGDYEQYF. Here the CDR3 DNA reads TGTGCCAGCAGTGACCCGGGACAGGGTGACTACGAGCAGTACTTC.